This T cell receptor (beta chain) originates from a study of T cells in Graves' hyperthyroidism and ophthalmopathy (dated by TCRdb to about 2019). Broadly, across the study: TCR V-J signatures able to tell the groups apart were searched for in a discovery cohort of 90 to 100 patients, of whom under 45 had Graves' ophthalmopathy and about 60 had stable Graves' hyperthyroidism. Prospective prediction of ophthalmopathy was tested in an independent validation cohort of approximately 19 hyperthyroidism patients and 17 patients who later progressed to ophthalmopathy. The roughly 100 discovery patients were randomly divided into training and test sets at a 7:3 ratio. In addition, the study compared T-cell repertoires in thyroid tissue and in blood from five or six Graves' hyperthyroidism patients. After blood sampling, hyperthyroidism patients were treated with methimazole at a starting dose of 30 mg daily, and ophthalmopathy patients were treated with high-dose intravenous methylprednisolone. The paper reports TCR Vbeta CDR3 sequencing of roughly 140 peripheral blood samples: around 41 ophthalmopathy, roughly 80 hyperthyroidism and around 17 progressor patients.

Any patient with an uncontrolled infection, another autoimmune disease, pregnancy or lactation was excluded. Diagnoses relied on clinical symptoms, serum thyroxine and TRAb, thyroid ultrasound and orbital computed tomography. Total RNA was extracted using Trizol reagent, and RNA quality was assessed on an Agilent 2100 Bioanalyzer. The study at large found these results: No statistical method was used to fix the sample size in advance, and group allocation was not hidden from the investigators. Most expanded thyroid clonotypes (frequency above 0.001) were also found in blood, which suggests that blood repertoires may mirror thyroid immune responses. A 13 V-J signature model separated ophthalmopathy from stable hyperthyroidism, with about 90% sensitivity and about 81% specificity in cross-validation and 80%/75% in testing. During validation, the model predicted progression to ophthalmopathy a median of roughly six months ahead of onset, with more than 60% sensitivity and less than 85% specificity.

Amplification of TCR beta CDR3 regions was carried out from RNA transcripts. For the first round of RT-PCR on the TCR CDR3, the HTBI primer set was used together with the Qiagen OneStep RT-PCR kit. Libraries were constructed in a second round of multiplex PCR, after which size selection and purification were performed. The libraries were sequenced on an Illumina HiSeq2000 using paired-end 100 bp reads. The study's processing was this. SOAPnuke was used to process the raw data, throwing out any read that contained adapters or uncalled bases, had a mean Phred below 15, or lacked an exact constant-primer or identifier match. COPE v1.2.5 was used to merge the high-quality paired reads, and each unique nucleotide sequence was defined as a clonotype. MiTCR v1.1 was used to align clonotypes to the IMGT TRBV, TRBD and TRBJ reference segments. Analysis was restricted to V-J combinations with a frequency above 0.0001, which covered just over 98% of repertoires. The TCS score was defined as the ratio of F50 (clonal expansion) to E x V (chaos), calculated using BLOSUM62-based TCRdist between CDR3 peptides within each V-J. Welch's t-statistics and random forest reduced roughly 530 V-J features to some 14, which were used in a naive Bayes classifier (R e1071). Thyroid-blood repertoire similarity was quantified with the Morisita-Horn index. The raw public reads went through TCRdb reprocessing: fastp at Q25, MiXCR clone calling, in-frame beta chains kept. Rows with a matching CDR3 protein are joined into one entry that keeps the most common DNA and genes. V and J calls and clone size were set by TCRdb, not the authors. Here the sample has approximately 640,000 distinct CDR3 sequences; 45% occur a single time. Together, the top ten hold under 8% of the sample.

This clonotype was seen a handful of times. Its antigen is still unknown. Base qualities are not at hand, and no much larger clone is one base apart. The germline V gene yields SGDLS for CDR1 and YYNGEE for CDR2. V was cut back by 2 bases and J by 0 bases, leaving a gap of 12 bases between them. The CDR3 covers 15 residues, taking in both the cysteine and the phenylalanine. Of all the DNA, just the CDR3 is kept, 45 bases in frame from base 1. The receptor was isolated from an adult man with Graves' disease, either hyperthyroidism or ophthalmopathy (not recorded which). This chain is built from TRBV9 and TRBJ2-7; the D region possibly corresponds to TRBD2 (6 bases align). The sequencing input was peripheral blood or thyroid tissue (not recorded which). The nucleotide sequence is given as TGTGCCAGCAGCGTTAGTGCGGGAAGCTCCTACGAGCAGTACTTC. The translation is CASSVSAGSSYEQYF.